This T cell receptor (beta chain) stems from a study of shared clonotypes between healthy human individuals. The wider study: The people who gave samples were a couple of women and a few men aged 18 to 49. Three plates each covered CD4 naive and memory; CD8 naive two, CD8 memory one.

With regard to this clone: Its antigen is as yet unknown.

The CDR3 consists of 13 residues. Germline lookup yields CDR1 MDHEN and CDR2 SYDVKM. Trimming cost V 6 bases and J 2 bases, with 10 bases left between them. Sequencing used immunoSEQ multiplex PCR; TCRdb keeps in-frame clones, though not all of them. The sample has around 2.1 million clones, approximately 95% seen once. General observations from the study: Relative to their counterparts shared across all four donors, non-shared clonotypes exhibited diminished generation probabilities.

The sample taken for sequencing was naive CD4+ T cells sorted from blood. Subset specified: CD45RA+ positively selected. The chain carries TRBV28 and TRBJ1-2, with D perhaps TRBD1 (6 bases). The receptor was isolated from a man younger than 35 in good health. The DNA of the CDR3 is TGTGCCAGCAGGCGGACAGAGAACTATGGCTACACCTTC. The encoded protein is CASRRTENYGYTF.